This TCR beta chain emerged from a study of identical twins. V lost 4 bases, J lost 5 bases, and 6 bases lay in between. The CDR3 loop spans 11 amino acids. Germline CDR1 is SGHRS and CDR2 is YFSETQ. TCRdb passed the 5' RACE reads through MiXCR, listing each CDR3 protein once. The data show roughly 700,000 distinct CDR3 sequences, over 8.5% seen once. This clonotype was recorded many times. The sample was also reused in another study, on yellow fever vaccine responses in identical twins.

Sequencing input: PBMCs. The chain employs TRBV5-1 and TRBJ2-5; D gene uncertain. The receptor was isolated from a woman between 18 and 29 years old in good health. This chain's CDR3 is CASSTLETQYF. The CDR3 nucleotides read TGCGCCAGCAGCACCCTTGAGACCCAGTACTTC. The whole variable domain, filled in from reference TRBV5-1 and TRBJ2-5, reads KAGVTQTPRYLIKTRGQQVTLSCSPISGHRSVSWYQQTPGQGLQFLFEYFSETQRNKGNFPGRFSGRQFSNSRSEMNVSTLELGDSALYLCASSTLETQYFGPGTRLLVL.